The following is a T cell receptor beta chain sequence with its context. The germline V gene has CDR1 SQVTM and CDR2 ANQGSEA. The CDR3 totals 13 residues. With 5 bases clipped from V and 3 bases from J, the junction kept 1 base outside the gene matches. Original processing methods: Amplification from reference gene primers served as the basis for estimated nucleated cell counts. Produced via immunoSEQ multiplex PCR; TCRdb's table is partial and in-frame only. V and J calls and clone size are given by that table; D and trimming were obtained from the DNA. The sample holds 240,000 or so clones; approximately 85% are singletons and the top ten take about 0.8%. These data originate in a study of blood T cell repertoires in COVID-19. Study details: Material from acute and convalescent COVID-19 was sourced from the United States, Italy and Spain. PBMCs, B-cell-depleted T cells, or T cells were the source of the cDNA or gDNA that made up the material.

The TCR originated in a woman in her thirties with acute or convalescent COVID-19. J is TRBJ2-1 and V is TRBV29-1; 10 bases align to TRBD1. The specimen sequenced was peripheral blood. The CDR3 sequence is CSVRTGGYNEQFF. The CDR3 nucleotides read TGCAGCGTTCGGACAGGGGGCTACAATGAGCAGTTCTTC.